This T cell receptor (beta chain) was retrieved from a study of blood T cells in healthy people across ages. This CDR3 spans 16 amino acids. Germline CDR1 is MNHEY and CDR2 is SVGAGI. Using a J-beta primer mix together with a sample-barcoded 5' primer, a second PCR was run for roughly 6 to 12 cycles. Each CDR3 protein is one row after TCRdb ran MiXCR on the 5' RACE reads. The table has some 700,000 distinct CDR3 sequences, 22% seen once. Total RNA was isolated from each sample in quantities of at least 5.5 micrograms. Input material: blood. The rearrangement uses TRBV6-5 and TRBJ2-5, with 14 bases lining up with TRBD2. The end of the DNA is better explained by TRBJ2-1, so the J call may be wrong. The sequence derives from a man between 70 and 80 years old in good health. The DNA for the CDR3 is TGTGCCAGCAGTGCCCTGACTAGCGGGAGGGTTGGTGAGCAGTTCTTC. Protein sequence: CASSALTSGRVGEQFF.